This entry features one T cell receptor beta chain sequence. V was cut by 4 bases and J by 2 bases, with 17 bases left in between. The CDR3 sequence is 16 residues long. Germline V gene lookup returns CDR1 SEHNR and CDR2 FQNEAQ (reference sequence). The repertoire was sequenced with immunoSEQ multiplex PCR; TCRdb's copy has only in-frame clones and lacks some. The data contain 70,000 to 90,000 clones, more than 90% of them singletons. This specimen comes from a study of technical replicates of blood from a handful of donors. The chain recombines TRBV7-9 with TRBJ1-1, with D perhaps TRBD1 (5 bases). The specimen sequenced was T cells isolated from PBMCs. The sequence was obtained from a human donor in good health. The CDR3 bases are TGTGCCAGCAGCTCGGGCAGGGTTATACTAAACACTGAAGCTTTCTTT. Translation gives CASSSGRVILNTEAFF.